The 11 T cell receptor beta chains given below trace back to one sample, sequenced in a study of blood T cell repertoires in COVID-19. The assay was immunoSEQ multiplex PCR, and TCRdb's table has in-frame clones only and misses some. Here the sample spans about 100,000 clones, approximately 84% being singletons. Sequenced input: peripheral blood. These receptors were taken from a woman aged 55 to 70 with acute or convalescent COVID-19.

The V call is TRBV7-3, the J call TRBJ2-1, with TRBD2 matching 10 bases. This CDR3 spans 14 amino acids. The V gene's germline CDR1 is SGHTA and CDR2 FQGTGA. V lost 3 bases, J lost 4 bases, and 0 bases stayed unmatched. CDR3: CASSFSGGYNEQFF. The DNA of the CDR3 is TGTGCCAGCAGCTTTAGCGGGGGGTACAATGAGCAGTTCTTC. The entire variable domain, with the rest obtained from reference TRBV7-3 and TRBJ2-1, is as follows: GAGVSQTPSNKVTEKGKYVELRCDPISGHTALYWYRQSLGQGPEFLIYFQGTGAADDSGLPNDRFFAVRPEGSVSTLKIQRTERGDSAVYLCASSFSGGYNEQFFGPGTRLTVL.

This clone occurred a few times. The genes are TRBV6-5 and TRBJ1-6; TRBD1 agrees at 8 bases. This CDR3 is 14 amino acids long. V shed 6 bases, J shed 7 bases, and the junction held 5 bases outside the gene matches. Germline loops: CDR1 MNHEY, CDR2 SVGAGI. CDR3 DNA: TGTGCCAGCAGGACAGGGGCTGAGAATTCACCCCTCCACTTT. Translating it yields CASRTGAENSPLHF.

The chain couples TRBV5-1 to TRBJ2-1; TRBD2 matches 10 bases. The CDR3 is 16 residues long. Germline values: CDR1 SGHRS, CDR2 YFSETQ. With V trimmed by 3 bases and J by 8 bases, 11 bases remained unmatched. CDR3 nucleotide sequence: TGCGCCAGCAGCTCGGATGAGCGGGGGGGCCTCTATGAGCAGTTCTTC. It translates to CASSSDERGGLYEQFF. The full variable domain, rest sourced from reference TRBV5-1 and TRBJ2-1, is KAGVTQTPRYLIKTRGQQVTLSCSPISGHRSVSWYQQTPGQGLQFLFEYFSETQRNKGNFPGRFSGRQFSNSRSEMNVSTLELGDSALYLCASSSDERGGLYEQFFGPGTRLTVL.

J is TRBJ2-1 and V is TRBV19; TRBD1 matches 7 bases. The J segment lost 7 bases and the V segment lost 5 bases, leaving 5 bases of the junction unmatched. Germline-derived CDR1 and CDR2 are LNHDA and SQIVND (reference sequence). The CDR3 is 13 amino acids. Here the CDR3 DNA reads TGTGCCAGTAGTCGACAGGGTATGAATGAGCAGTTCTTC. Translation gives CASSRQGMNEQFF.

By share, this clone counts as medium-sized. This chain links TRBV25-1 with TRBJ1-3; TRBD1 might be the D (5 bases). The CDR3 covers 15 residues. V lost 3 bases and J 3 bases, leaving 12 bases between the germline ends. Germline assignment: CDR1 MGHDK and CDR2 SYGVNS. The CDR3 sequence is CASSDSREGGNTIYF. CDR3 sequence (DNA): TGTGCCAGCAGTGATTCCAGGGAGGGTGGAAACACCATATATTTT. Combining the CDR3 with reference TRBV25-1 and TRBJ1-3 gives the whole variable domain EADIYQTPRYLVIGTGKKITLECSQTMGHDKMYWYQQDPGMELHLIHYSYGVNSTEKGDLSSESTVSRIRTEHFPLTLESARPSHTSQYLCASSDSREGGNTIYFGEGSWLTVV.

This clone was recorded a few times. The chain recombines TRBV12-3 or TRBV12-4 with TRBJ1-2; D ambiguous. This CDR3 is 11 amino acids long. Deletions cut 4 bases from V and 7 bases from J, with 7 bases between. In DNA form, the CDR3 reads TGTGCCAGCAGTTCGACTTCTGGCTACACCTTC. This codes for CASSSTSGYTF.

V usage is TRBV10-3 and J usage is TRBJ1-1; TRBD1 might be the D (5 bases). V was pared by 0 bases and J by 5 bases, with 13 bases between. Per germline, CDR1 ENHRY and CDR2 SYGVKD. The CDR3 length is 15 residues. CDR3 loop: CAISESYGGRTEAFF. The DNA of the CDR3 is TGTGCCATCAGTGAGTCGTACGGGGGAAGGACTGAAGCTTTCTTT.

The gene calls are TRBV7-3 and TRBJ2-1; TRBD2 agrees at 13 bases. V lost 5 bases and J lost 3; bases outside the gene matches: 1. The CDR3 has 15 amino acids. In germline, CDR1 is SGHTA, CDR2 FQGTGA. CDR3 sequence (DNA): TGTGCCAGCAGCCGGACTAGCGGGGGCTACAATGAGCAGTTCTTC. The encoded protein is CASSRTSGGYNEQFF.

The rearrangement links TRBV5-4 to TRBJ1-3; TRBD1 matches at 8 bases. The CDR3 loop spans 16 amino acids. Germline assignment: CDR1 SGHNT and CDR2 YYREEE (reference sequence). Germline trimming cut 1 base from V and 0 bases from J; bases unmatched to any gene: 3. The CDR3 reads CASSLQGASSGNTIYF. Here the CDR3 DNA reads TGTGCCAGCAGCTTGCAGGGGGCCTCCTCTGGAAACACCATATATTTT.

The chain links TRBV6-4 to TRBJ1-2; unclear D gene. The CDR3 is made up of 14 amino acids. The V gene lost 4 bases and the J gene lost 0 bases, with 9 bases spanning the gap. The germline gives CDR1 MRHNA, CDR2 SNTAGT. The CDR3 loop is CASSAQATNYGYTF. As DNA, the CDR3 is TGTGCCAGCAGTGCCCAGGCAACTAACTATGGCTACACCTTC.

CDR3 DNA sequence: TGTGCCAGCAGCCGGACTGGGCCAGATACGCAGTATTTT. Protein: CASSRTGPDTQYF. The J gene is TRBJ2-3, the V gene TRBV28, with a possible D match to TRBD2 (5 bases). CDR1 is MDHEN and CDR2 is SYDVKM in the germline V gene. The ends were cut back, 6 bases at V and 4 bases at J, with 11 bases in the middle. This CDR3 is 13 amino acids long.